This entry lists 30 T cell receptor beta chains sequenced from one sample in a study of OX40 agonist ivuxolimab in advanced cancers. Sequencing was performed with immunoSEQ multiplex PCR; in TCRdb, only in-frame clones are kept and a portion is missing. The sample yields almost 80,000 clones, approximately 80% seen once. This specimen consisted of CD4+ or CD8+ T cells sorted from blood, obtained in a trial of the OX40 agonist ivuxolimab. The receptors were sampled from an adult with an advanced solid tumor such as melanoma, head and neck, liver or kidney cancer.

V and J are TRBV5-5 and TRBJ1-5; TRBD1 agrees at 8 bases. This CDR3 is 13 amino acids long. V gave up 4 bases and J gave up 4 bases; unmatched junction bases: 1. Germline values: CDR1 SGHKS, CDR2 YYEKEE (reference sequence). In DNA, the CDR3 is TGTGCCAGCAGCCGGGACAGGAATCAGCCCCAGCATTTT. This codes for CASSRDRNQPQHF. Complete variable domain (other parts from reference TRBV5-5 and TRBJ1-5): DAGVTQSPTHLIKTRGQQVTLRCSPISGHKSVSWYQQVLGQGPQFIFQYYEKEERGRGNFPDRFSARQFPNYSSELNVNALLLGDSALYLCASSRDRNQPQHFGDGTRLSIL.

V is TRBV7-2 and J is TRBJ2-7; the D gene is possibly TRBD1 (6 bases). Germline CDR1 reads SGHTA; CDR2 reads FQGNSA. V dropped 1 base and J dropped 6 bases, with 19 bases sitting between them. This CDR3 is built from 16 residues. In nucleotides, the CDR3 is TGTGCCAGCAGCTTAGTAGGGTCAGGGGCCCTAGGCGAGCAGTACTTC. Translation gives CASSLVGSGALGEQYF.

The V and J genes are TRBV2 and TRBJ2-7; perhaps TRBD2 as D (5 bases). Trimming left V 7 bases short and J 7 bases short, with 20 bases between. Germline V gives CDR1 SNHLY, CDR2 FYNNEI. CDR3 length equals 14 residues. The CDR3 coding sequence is TGTGCCAGCATTTCGAGACGAGAGGGAAAGGAGCAGTACTTC. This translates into CASISRREGKEQYF.

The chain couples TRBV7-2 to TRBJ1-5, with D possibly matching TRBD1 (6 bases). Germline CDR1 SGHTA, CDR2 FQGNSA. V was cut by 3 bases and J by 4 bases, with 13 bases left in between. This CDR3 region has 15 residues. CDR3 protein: CASSFLGAANQPQHF. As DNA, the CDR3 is TGTGCCAGCAGCTTTTTGGGGGCAGCGAATCAGCCCCAGCATTTT.

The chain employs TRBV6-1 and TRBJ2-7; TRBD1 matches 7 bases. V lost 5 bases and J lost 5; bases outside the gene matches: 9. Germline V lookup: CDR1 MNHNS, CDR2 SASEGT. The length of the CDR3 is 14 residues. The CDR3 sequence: CASSKQTGINEQYF. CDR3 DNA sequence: TGTGCCAGCAGTAAGCAGACAGGGATCAACGAGCAGTACTTC.

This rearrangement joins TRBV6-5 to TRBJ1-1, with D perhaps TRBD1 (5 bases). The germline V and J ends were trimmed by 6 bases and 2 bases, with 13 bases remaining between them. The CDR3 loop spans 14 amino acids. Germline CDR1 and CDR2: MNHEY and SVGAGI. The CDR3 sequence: CASRNFQGNTEAFF. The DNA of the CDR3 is TGTGCCAGCAGGAACTTCCAGGGTAACACTGAAGCTTTCTTT.

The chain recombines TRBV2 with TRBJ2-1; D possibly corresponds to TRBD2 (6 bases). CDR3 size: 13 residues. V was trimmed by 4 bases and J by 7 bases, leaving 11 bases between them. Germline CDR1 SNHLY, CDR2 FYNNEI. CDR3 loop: CASSGLGWNEQFF. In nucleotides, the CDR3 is TGTGCCAGCAGTGGACTAGGATGGAATGAGCAGTTCTTC.

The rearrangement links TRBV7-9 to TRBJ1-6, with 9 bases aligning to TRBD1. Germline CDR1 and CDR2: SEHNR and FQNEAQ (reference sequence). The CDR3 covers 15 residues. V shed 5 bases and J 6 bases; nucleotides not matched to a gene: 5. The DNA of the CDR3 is TGTGCCAGCAGCAATCGACAGGGGGTTAATTCACCCCTCCACTTT. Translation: CASSNRQGVNSPLHF. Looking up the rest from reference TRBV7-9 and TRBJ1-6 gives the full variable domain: DTGVSQNPRHKITKRGQNVTFRCDPISEHNRLYWYRQTLGQGPEFLTYFQNEAQLEKSRLLSDRFSAERPKGSFSTLEIQRTEQGDSAMYLCASSNRQGVNSPLHFGNGTRLTVT.

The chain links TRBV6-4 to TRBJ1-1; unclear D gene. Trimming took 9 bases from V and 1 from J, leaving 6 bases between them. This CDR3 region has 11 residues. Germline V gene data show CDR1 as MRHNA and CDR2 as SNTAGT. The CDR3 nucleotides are TGTGCCAGAAAAAAGAACACTGAAGCTTTCTTT. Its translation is CARKKNTEAFF.

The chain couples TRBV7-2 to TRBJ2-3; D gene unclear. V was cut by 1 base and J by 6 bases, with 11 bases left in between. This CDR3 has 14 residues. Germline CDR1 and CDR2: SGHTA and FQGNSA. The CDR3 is CASSLVGPADTQYF. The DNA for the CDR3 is TGTGCCAGCAGCTTAGTAGGGCCCGCGGATACGCAGTATTTT.

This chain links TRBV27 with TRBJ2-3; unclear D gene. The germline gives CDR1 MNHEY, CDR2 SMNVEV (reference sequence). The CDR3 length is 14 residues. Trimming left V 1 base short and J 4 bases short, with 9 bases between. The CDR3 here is CASSLWQAPDTQYF. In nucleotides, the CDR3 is TGTGCCAGCAGTTTATGGCAGGCCCCAGATACGCAGTATTTT.

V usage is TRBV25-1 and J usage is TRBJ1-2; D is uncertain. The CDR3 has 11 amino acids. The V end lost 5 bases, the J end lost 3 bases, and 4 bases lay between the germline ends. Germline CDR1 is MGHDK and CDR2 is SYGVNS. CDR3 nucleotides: TGTGCCAGCAGTAAAGACTATGGCTACACCTTC. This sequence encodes CASSKDYGYTF.

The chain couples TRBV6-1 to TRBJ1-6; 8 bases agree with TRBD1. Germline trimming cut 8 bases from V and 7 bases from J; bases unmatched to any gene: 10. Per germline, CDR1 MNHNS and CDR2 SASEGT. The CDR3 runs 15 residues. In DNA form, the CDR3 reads TGTGCCAGCCGACCGAGGGGACAGGACAATTCACCCCTCCACTTT. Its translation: CASRPRGQDNSPLHF.

This CDR3 is CASTQSVGKMSGYTF. CDR3 nucleotides: TGTGCCAGTACCCAATCGGTGGGGAAAATGAGTGGCTACACCTTC. The genes are TRBV6-6 and TRBJ1-2; D call uncertain. V was shortened by 9 bases and J by 7 bases, with 24 bases between the two germline ends. Germline CDR1 is MNHNY and CDR2 is SVGAGI (reference sequence). CDR3 length: 15 residues.

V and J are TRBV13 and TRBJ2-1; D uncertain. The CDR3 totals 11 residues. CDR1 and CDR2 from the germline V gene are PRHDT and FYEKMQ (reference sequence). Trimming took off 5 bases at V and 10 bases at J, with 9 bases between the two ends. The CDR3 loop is CASSKGWEQFF. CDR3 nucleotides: TGTGCCAGCAGCAAGGGATGGGAGCAGTTCTTC.

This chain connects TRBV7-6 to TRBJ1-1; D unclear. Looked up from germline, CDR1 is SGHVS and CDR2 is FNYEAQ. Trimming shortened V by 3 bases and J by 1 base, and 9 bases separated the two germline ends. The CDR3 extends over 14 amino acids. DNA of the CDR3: TGTGCCAGCAGCTTCGGCGGCAGGAACACTGAAGCTTTCTTT. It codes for CASSFGGRNTEAFF.

CDR3 in amino acids: CASSKAARAYTEAFF. The CDR3 nucleotides read TGTGCCAGCAGCAAAGCGGCCAGGGCGTACACTGAAGCTTTCTTT. The rearrangement links TRBV21-1 to TRBJ1-1; no DNA check was done on the table's D call, TRBD1. TRBV21-1 is deemed a pseudogene. CDR3 length: 15 residues.

Here the CDR3 DNA reads TGCGCCAGCAGCCATTCTCATAGCGGGAGTGGCACCGGGGAGCTGTTTTTT. Protein: CASSHSHSGSGTGELFF. The chain combines TRBV4-3 with TRBJ2-2, with 9 bases matching TRBD2. Germline V CDR1 and CDR2: LGHNA, YSLEER. The CDR3 totals 17 residues. V gave up 3 bases and J gave up 4 bases; unmatched junction bases: 9.

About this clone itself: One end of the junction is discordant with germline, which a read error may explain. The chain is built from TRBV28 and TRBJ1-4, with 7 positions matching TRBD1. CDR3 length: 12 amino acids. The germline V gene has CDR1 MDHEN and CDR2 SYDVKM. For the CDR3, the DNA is TGTGCCAGCAGCCTATCTCCGGGACAGCCGGACTTT. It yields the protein CASSLSPGQPDF. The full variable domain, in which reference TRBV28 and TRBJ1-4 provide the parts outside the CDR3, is DVKVTQSSRYLVKRTGEKVFLECVQDMDHENMFWYRQDPGLGLRLIYFSYDVKMKEKGDIPEGYSVSREKKERFSLILESASTNQTSMYLCASSLSPGQPDFGSGTQLSVL.

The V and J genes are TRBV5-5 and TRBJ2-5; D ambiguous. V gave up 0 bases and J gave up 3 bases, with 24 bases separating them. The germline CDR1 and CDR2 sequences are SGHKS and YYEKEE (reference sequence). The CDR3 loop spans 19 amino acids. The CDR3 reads CASSLGWSFTSPLKETQYF. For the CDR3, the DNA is TGTGCCAGCAGCTTGGGATGGAGCTTCACGAGCCCCCTGAAAGAGACCCAGTACTTC.

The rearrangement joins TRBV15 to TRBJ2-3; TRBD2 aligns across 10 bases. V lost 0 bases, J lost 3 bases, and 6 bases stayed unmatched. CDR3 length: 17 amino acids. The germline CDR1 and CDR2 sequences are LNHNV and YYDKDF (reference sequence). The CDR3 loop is CATSRDGSGRITDTQYF. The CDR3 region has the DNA TGTGCCACCAGCAGAGACGGTAGCGGGAGGATTACAGATACGCAGTATTTT.

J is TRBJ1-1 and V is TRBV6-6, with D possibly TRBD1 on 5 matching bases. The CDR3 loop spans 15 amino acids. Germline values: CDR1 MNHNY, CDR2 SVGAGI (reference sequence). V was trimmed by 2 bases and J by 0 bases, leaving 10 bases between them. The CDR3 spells CASSYGGSMNTEAFF. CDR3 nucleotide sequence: TGTGCCAGCAGTTACGGGGGATCAATGAACACTGAAGCTTTCTTT.

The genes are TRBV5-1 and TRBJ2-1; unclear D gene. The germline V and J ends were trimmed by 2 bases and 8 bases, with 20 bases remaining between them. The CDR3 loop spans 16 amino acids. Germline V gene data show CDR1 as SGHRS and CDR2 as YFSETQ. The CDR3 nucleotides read TGCGCCAGCAGCTTTAGAGGAGCCCCGGCATCGGATGAGCAGTTCTTC. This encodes CASSFRGAPASDEQFF.

This chain's CDR3 is CASNPLAGGPGTQYF. The CDR3 DNA sequence: TGCGCCAGCAACCCCCTAGCGGGGGGGCCGGGAACGCAGTATTTT. V is TRBV5-1 and J is TRBJ2-3; 12 bases align to TRBD2. The ends lost 6 bases at V and 9 bases at J; junction bases unmatched: 11. The CDR3 is 15 amino acids. CDR1 and CDR2 (germline): SGHRS, YFSETQ.

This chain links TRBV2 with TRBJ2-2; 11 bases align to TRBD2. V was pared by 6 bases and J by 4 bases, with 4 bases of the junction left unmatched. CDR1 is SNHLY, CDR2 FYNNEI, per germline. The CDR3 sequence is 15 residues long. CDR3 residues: CASRGGLAGTGELFF. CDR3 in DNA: TGTGCCAGCAGGGGCGGACTAGCGGGCACCGGGGAGCTGTTTTTT.

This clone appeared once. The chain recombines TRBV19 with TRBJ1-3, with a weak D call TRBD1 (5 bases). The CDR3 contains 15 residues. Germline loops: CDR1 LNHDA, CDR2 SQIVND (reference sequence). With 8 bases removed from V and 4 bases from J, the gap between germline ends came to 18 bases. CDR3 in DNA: TGTGCCAGTTCGGAAGCGACGCAGGGCGGAAACACCATATATTTT. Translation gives CASSEATQGGNTIYF.

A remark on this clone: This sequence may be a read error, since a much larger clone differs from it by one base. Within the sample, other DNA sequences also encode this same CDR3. CDR3 sequence reads: CASSAYRGRGTGELFF. Written as DNA, the CDR3 is TGTGCCAGCAGCGCCTACAGGGGGCGAGGCACCGGAGAGCTGTTTTTT. This sequence joins TRBV9 and TRBJ2-2, with TRBD1 matching 9 bases. The CDR3 loop spans 16 amino acids. CDR1 and CDR2 (germline): SGDLS, YYNGEE.

This CDR3 reads CASSKDVTNEKLFF. CDR3 bases: TGCGCCAGCAGCAAGGACGTAACTAATGAAAAACTGTTTTTT. The chain employs TRBV5-1 and TRBJ1-4; no clear D gene. The CDR3 spans 14 residues. V was trimmed by 4 bases and J by 1 base, leaving 8 bases between them. Germline assignment: CDR1 SGHRS and CDR2 YFSETQ.

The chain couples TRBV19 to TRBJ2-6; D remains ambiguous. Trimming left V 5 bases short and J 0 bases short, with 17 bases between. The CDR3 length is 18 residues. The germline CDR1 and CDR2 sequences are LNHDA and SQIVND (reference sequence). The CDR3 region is CASSAPRLPDSGANVLTF. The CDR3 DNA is TGTGCCAGTAGTGCGCCTCGGCTCCCCGACTCTGGGGCCAACGTCCTGACTTTC. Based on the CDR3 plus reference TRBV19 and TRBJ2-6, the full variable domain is DGGITQSPKYLFRKEGQNVTLSCEQNLNHDAMYWYRQDPGQGLRLIYYSQIVNDFQKGDIAEGYSVSREKKESFPLTVTSAQKNPTAFYLCASSAPRLPDSGANVLTFGAGSRLTVL.

The CDR3 DNA follows: TGTGCCAGCAGTTATCGTACAGGGGTTCCGGCCTACGAGCAGTACTTC. Encoded protein: CASSYRTGVPAYEQYF. This rearrangement joins TRBV6-6 to TRBJ2-7; 7 nucleotides agree with TRBD1. Germline CDR1 reads MNHNY; CDR2 reads SVGAGI (reference sequence). CDR3 length: 16 amino acids. Trimming at V came to 3 bases and at J to 2 bases, leaving 10 bases not matched to a gene.